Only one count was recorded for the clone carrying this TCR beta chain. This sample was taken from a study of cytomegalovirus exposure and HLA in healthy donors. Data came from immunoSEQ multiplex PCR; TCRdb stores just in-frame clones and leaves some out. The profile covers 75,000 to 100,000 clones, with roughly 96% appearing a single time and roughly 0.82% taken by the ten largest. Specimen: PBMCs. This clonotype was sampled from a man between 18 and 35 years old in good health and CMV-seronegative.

The CDR3 spells CASSLSGGRIAKNIQYF. As DNA, the CDR3 is TGTGCCAGCAGTTTATCAGGCGGGAGGATAGCCAAAAACATTCAGTACTTC. This chain links TRBV27 with TRBJ2-4, with 8 nucleotides matching TRBD2. CDR3 length: 17 residues. Trimming removed 0 bases from V and 0 bases from J; junction bases left unmatched: 4. Germline values: CDR1 MNHEY, CDR2 SMNVEV (reference sequence).